The 29 T cell receptor beta chains presented below share a single source sample, sequenced in a study of shared clonotypes between healthy human individuals (TCRdb year 2020). The library was built by means of the immunoSEQ multiplex PCR assay. TCRdb retrieved this table from immuneACCESS and kept in-frame rearrangements only. Not all clones are present; in checked studies, unresolved V genes account for under half, and no reason is known for the remainder. This sample comprises approximately 2.1 million clones, approximately 93% of them detected only once. The ten largest clones take up about 0.39% of the sample. Sequenced sample: naive CD4+ T cells from PBMCs. The sample's cell subset or site label is to be understood as: CD45RA+ positively selected. The receptors come from a man younger than 30 in good health. Some clones in this sample may be carry-over from other donors' samples.

V is TRBV7-3 and J is TRBJ2-1; 7 positions agree with TRBD2. The V gene's germline CDR1 is SGHTA and CDR2 FQGTGA. Unmatched junction bases numbered 8, after V lost 7 bases and J lost 5 bases. This CDR3 comprises 14 residues. The CDR3 DNA is TGTGCCAGCAATGAGGGGCTAGCGGACAATGAGCAGTTCTTC. As protein: CASNEGLADNEQFF.

This clone was observed a handful of times. The CDR3 coding sequence is TGTGCCTGGAGCATCAGGGCCTCGGCTTTCTTT. This encodes CAWSIRASAFF. The V and J genes are TRBV30 and TRBJ1-1; a weak D match, TRBD1 (5 bases). Germline V gene sequence: CDR1 GTSNPN, CDR2 SVGIG (reference sequence). The CDR3 is made up of 11 amino acids. Trimming removed 3 bases at V and 11 bases at J, with 13 bases between.

The chain combines TRBV29-1 with TRBJ2-7, with D uncertain. The CDR3 covers 14 residues. Germline CDR1 reads SQVTM; CDR2 reads ANQGSEA. The V end lost 6 bases, the J end lost 0 bases, and 15 bases lay between the germline ends. The CDR3 is CSVAARLGSYEQYF. The CDR3 coding sequence is TGCAGCGTCGCTGCGAGACTGGGCTCCTACGAGCAGTACTTC.

As concerns this clone: This specimen includes other DNA sequences encoding the same CDR3. This chain links TRBV28 with TRBJ2-7, with 14 positions matching TRBD2. This CDR3 has 15 residues. The V segment lost 4 bases and the J segment 4 bases; nucleotides outside the gene matches: 3. Germline-derived CDR1 and CDR2 are MDHEN and SYDVKM. The CDR3 DNA is TGTGCCAGCAGTTCCGGGACTAGCGGGAGATACGAGCAGTACTTC. Amino acid sequence: CASSSGTSGRYEQYF.

This chain uses TRBV5-8 with TRBJ2-1; D not certain. V lost 5 bases to trimming and J lost 9 bases, with 12 bases between them. Germline CDR1 and CDR2: SGHTS and YDEGEE. This CDR3 spans 12 amino acids. CDR3 in DNA: TGTGCCAGCAGTAACTTGTTCCCTGAGCAGTTCTTC. Protein: CASSNLFPEQFF.

The chain couples TRBV27 to TRBJ1-1; the D gene is possibly TRBD1 (5 bases). Germline V gene data show CDR1 as MNHEY and CDR2 as SMNVEV (reference sequence). There are 14 residues in the CDR3. V lost 4 bases, J lost 4 bases, and 13 bases lay in between. The CDR3 loop reads CASSSPLTGTEAFF. CDR3 bases: TGTGCCAGCAGTTCCCCGCTAACAGGCACTGAAGCTTTCTTT.

The J gene is TRBJ1-1, the V gene TRBV28; possible D gene TRBD1, 6 bases. Trimming shortened V by 5 bases and J by 4 bases, and 23 bases separated the two germline ends. CDR1 MDHEN and CDR2 SYDVKM come from the germline V gene. This CDR3 comprises 17 residues. DNA for the CDR3: TGTGCCAGCAGTCACGCATCCCCGACAGGAGCCAGCACTGAAGCTTTCTTT. This gives the protein CASSHASPTGASTEAFF.

This rearrangement joins TRBV19 to TRBJ2-2; 8 bases align to TRBD2. CDR1 and CDR2 (germline): LNHDA, SQIVND (reference sequence). CDR3 length: 14 amino acids. The ends lost 6 bases at V and 2 bases at J; junction bases unmatched: 2. The CDR3 spells CASRLADNTGELFF. CDR3 sequence (DNA): TGTGCCAGTAGACTAGCGGATAACACCGGGGAGCTGTTTTTT.

V usage is TRBV14 and J usage is TRBJ2-1; 11 bases line up with TRBD2. The germline V gene has CDR1 SGHDN and CDR2 FVKESK. V was pared by 6 bases and J by 9 bases, with 10 bases of the junction left unmatched. The CDR3 spans 15 residues. CDR3 residues: CASSKVAGGRGEQFF. In DNA, the CDR3 is TGTGCCAGCAGTAAAGTAGCGGGAGGGAGGGGTGAGCAGTTCTTC.

V is TRBV18 and J is TRBJ1-4, with D hard to call. Germline assignment: CDR1 KGHSH and CDR2 LQKENI. The V end lost 2 bases, the J end lost 4 bases, and 20 bases lay between the germline ends. The CDR3 sequence is 18 residues long. DNA for the CDR3: TGTGCCAGCTCACCATTGTTCGTTGTTCGGGTCCTTAATGAAAAACTGTTTTTT. It translates to CASSPLFVVRVLNEKLFF. Together with reference TRBV18 and TRBJ1-4, the CDR3 gives the full variable domain: NAGVMQNPRHLVRRRGQEARLRCSPMKGHSHVYWYRQLPEEGLKFMVYLQKENIIDESGMPKERFSAEFPKEGPSILRIQQVVRGDSAAYFCASSPLFVVRVLNEKLFFGSGTQLSVL.

CDR3 coding DNA: TGTGCCAGCAGTTACGCCGTCCCGGCCAAAAACATTCAGTACTTC. Translation: CASSYAVPAKNIQYF. The chain employs TRBV6-7 and TRBJ2-4; no definite D call. TRBV6-7 is placed among ORFs of uncertain function. CDR3 length: 15 amino acids. Between the trimmed V and J ends, which lost 2 bases and 1 base, there was a span of 9 bases.

This chain uses TRBV5-1 with TRBJ2-2; a weak D match, TRBD1 (5 bases). Germline-derived CDR1 and CDR2 are SGHRS and YFSETQ. The ends were cut back, 0 bases at V and 0 bases at J, with 9 bases in the middle. This CDR3 is built from 16 residues. The DNA of the CDR3 is TGCGCCAGCAGCTTGGAGGGGTTAACGAACACCGGGGAGCTGTTTTTT. Protein sequence: CASSLEGLTNTGELFF.

This sequence joins TRBV30 and TRBJ1-2; TRBD1 matches at 8 bases. The V gene's germline CDR1 is GTSNPN and CDR2 SVGIG (reference sequence). V was pared by 4 bases and J by 4 bases, with 8 bases of the junction left unmatched. The CDR3 runs 14 residues. The CDR3: CAWKPDRGSYGYTF. In DNA form, the CDR3 reads TGTGCCTGGAAACCCGACAGGGGTAGCTATGGCTACACCTTC. Using reference TRBV30 and TRBJ1-2 for the parts outside the CDR3, the full variable domain is SQTIHQWPATLVQPVGSPLSLECTVEGTSNPNLYWYRQAAGRGLQLLFYSVGIGQISSEVPQNLSASRPQDRQFILSSKKLLLSDSGFYLCAWKPDRGSYGYTFGSGTRLTVV.

V usage is TRBV5-1 and J usage is TRBJ1-4; possible D gene TRBD1, 5 bases. Trimming removed 4 bases from V and 8 bases from J, with 15 bases in between. Per the germline V gene, CDR1 is SGHRS and CDR2 is YFSETQ. The CDR3 contains 14 residues. The CDR3 spells CASSTYNWGEKLFF. The CDR3 nucleotides are TGCGCCAGCAGCACCTACAACTGGGGCGAAAAACTGTTTTTT.

The chain couples TRBV2 to TRBJ1-2; D is undetermined. V was clipped by 4 bases and J by 8 bases, with 20 bases between them. This CDR3 spans 15 amino acids. Per the germline V gene, CDR1 is SNHLY and CDR2 is FYNNEI. CDR3 sequence: CASSVLGPPVEGYTF. The CDR3 DNA reads as TGTGCCAGCAGTGTCTTAGGGCCCCCGGTGGAGGGCTACACCTTC.

As regards this clone: At the DNA level, this CDR3 is encoded by other sequences in the same sample as well. The chain combines TRBV5-1 with TRBJ2-5, with D tentatively TRBD1 (6 bases). Germline CDR1 is SGHRS and CDR2 is YFSETQ. Trimming took off 1 base at V and 2 bases at J, with 6 bases between the two ends. CDR3 length equals 13 residues. In DNA form, the CDR3 reads TGCGCCAGCAGCTTGCAGGGGCAAGAGACCCAGTACTTC. The encoded protein is CASSLQGQETQYF.

This chain joins TRBV5-8 and TRBJ1-2, with D unclear. The germline V and J ends were trimmed by 4 bases and 8 bases, with 18 bases remaining between them. The germline V gene encodes CDR1 SGHTS and CDR2 YDEGEE. The CDR3 totals 14 residues. The DNA for the CDR3 is TGTGCCAGCAGCCCCAGCCGCGCGCGGTCCGGCTACACCTTC. Translated: CASSPSRARSGYTF.

This sequence joins TRBV5-7 and TRBJ2-7; TRBD1 aligns across 8 bases. TRBV5-7 is placed among ORFs of uncertain function. J gave up 0 bases and V 2 bases, and 10 bases lay outside the gene matches. The CDR3 spans 17 residues. CDR3: CASSFQGAPCLSYEQYF. In nucleotides, the CDR3 is TGTGCCAGCAGCTTTCAGGGGGCGCCTTGCCTCTCCTACGAGCAGTACTTC.

The gene calls are TRBV4-1 and TRBJ1-5; maybe TRBD1 (5 bases). Germline V gene sequence: CDR1 MGHRA, CDR2 YSYEKL. There are 14 residues in the CDR3. V lost 3 bases to trimming and J lost 2 bases, with 8 bases between them. CDR3 protein: CASSQRGGNQPQHF. The CDR3 DNA follows: TGCGCCAGCAGCCAGAGGGGTGGCAATCAGCCCCAGCATTTT.

In the case of this clone: This CDR3 is also generated by other DNA sequences in the sample. The rearrangement joins TRBV29-1 to TRBJ2-6; no definite D call. The CDR3 runs to 13 residues. Trimming left V 6 bases short and J 0 bases short, with 6 bases between. Germline CDR1 reads SQVTM; CDR2 reads ANQGSEA. CDR3 in amino acids: CSVAGSGANVLTF. The CDR3, as DNA: TGCAGCGTCGCAGGCTCTGGGGCCAACGTCCTGACTTTC.

V gene TRBV19 combines with J gene TRBJ2-2; TRBD1 agrees at 8 bases. Germline V CDR1 and CDR2: LNHDA, SQIVND (reference sequence). The trim removed 3 bases at V and 6 bases at J, leaving 9 bases unmatched. The CDR3 runs 16 residues. CDR3 bases: TGTGCCAGTAGTATTAGAATGGCGGGACAGGCCGGGGAGCTGTTTTTT. It encodes CASSIRMAGQAGELFF.

This chain joins TRBV19 and TRBJ1-5; D remains ambiguous. Trimming removed 2 bases from V and 5 bases from J, with 13 bases in between. Per the germline V gene, CDR1 is LNHDA and CDR2 is SQIVND (reference sequence). This CDR3 is built from 15 residues. The CDR3 region has the DNA TGTGCCAGTAGTATAATCGGCGGGAGCGATCAGCCCCAGCATTTT. Amino acids: CASSIIGGSDQPQHF.

The chain recombines TRBV5-1 with TRBJ2-7, with D hard to call. Germline V gene sequence: CDR1 SGHRS, CDR2 YFSETQ. Deletions cut 1 base from V and 2 bases from J, with 7 bases between. The CDR3 has 13 residues. The CDR3 is CASSLTPTYEQYF. The CDR3 region has the DNA TGCGCCAGCAGCTTGACCCCAACCTACGAGCAGTACTTC. The full variable domain, with the rest looked up from reference TRBV5-1 and TRBJ2-7, is KAGVTQTPRYLIKTRGQQVTLSCSPISGHRSVSWYQQTPGQGLQFLFEYFSETQRNKGNFPGRFSGRQFSNSRSEMNVSTLELGDSALYLCASSLTPTYEQYFGPGTRLTVT.

This sequence joins TRBV5-1 and TRBJ2-1; D remains ambiguous. V lost 2 bases and J lost 9, with 9 bases in between. Germline V gene data show CDR1 as SGHRS and CDR2 as YFSETQ. The CDR3 loop spans 12 amino acids. For the CDR3, the DNA is TGCGCCAGCAGCTTTATCGGTGGTGAGCAGTTCTTC. Amino acids: CASSFIGGEQFF.

The chain joins TRBV30 to TRBJ2-5; no clear D. The V gene's germline CDR1 is GTSNPN and CDR2 SVGIG (reference sequence). The CDR3 is 15 amino acids. Deletions cut 3 bases from V and 2 bases from J, with 16 bases between. CDR3 in DNA: TGTGCCTGGAGCGCCGTATGGGCAGCACAAGAGACCCAGTACTTC. Encoded protein: CAWSAVWAAQETQYF.

This clone was picked up one time. V gene TRBV5-5 combines with J gene TRBJ2-1; D is unresolved. The V gene's germline CDR1 is SGHKS and CDR2 YYEKEE (reference sequence). The germline V and J ends were trimmed by 4 bases and 7 bases, with 12 bases remaining between them. The CDR3 runs to 13 residues. The CDR3 is CASSVASLNEQFF. In nucleotides, the CDR3 is TGTGCCAGCAGCGTCGCTAGTCTGAATGAGCAGTTCTTC.

The chain is built from TRBV5-5 and TRBJ2-7, with D tentatively TRBD2 (5 bases). CDR1 and CDR2 (germline): SGHKS, YYEKEE (reference sequence). This CDR3 is built from 17 residues. Deletions cut 2 bases from V and 0 bases from J, with 18 bases between. CDR3 residues: CASSFRLQDGNSYEQYF. The DNA for the CDR3 is TGTGCCAGCAGCTTTCGTCTTCAGGACGGGAACTCCTACGAGCAGTACTTC. The variable domain in full, with the rest retrieved from reference TRBV5-5 and TRBJ2-7, is DAGVTQSPTHLIKTRGQQVTLRCSPISGHKSVSWYQQVLGQGPQFIFQYYEKEERGRGNFPDRFSARQFPNYSSELNVNALLLGDSALYLCASSFRLQDGNSYEQYFGPGTRLTVT.

This clone showed up just once. The V and J genes are TRBV6-1 and TRBJ1-2, with D maybe TRBD1 (5 bases). Trimming removed 6 bases from V and 8 bases from J, with 16 bases in between. The CDR3 runs to 13 residues. In germline, CDR1 is MNHNS, CDR2 SASEGT. The CDR3: CASRDGTGGGYTF. DNA for the CDR3: TGTGCCAGCAGAGACGGGACGGGAGGGGGCTACACCTTC.

J is TRBJ2-7 and V is TRBV30; 11 nucleotides align to TRBD2. Looked up from germline, CDR1 is GTSNPN and CDR2 is SVGIG (reference sequence). This CDR3 has 15 residues. The V gene end was trimmed by 0 bases and the J gene end by 1 base; junction bases not matched to a gene: 2. Written as DNA, the CDR3 is TGTGCCTGGAGTGTCACTAGCGGGAGTTCCTACGAGCAGTACTTC. Protein sequence: CAWSVTSGSSYEQYF. Full variable domain (outside the CDR3, taken from reference TRBV30 and TRBJ2-7): SQTIHQWPATLVQPVGSPLSLECTVEGTSNPNLYWYRQAAGRGLQLLFYSVGIGQISSEVPQNLSASRPQDRQFILSSKKLLLSDSGFYLCAWSVTSGSSYEQYFGPGTRLTVT.